This TCR beta chain was identified during a study of blood T cell repertoires in COVID-19. Repertoires were generated with immunoSEQ multiplex PCR, while TCRdb's copy carries only in-frame clones and drops some. The repertoire holds some 45,000 clones, with roughly 87% as singletons. V lost 2 bases and J lost 4; bases outside the gene matches: 17. Germline V gene lookup returns CDR1 LGHNA and CDR2 YNFKEQ. This CDR3 spans 20 amino acids. V and J are TRBV4-2 and TRBJ2-1, with 10 nucleotides matching TRBD2. The sequence came from a man in his 60s with active COVID-19. The sample was peripheral blood. The CDR3 DNA reads as TGTGCCAGCAGCCAAAATCGACGCCGTCTAGCGGGAGTGGTATACAATGAGCAGTTCTTC. It codes for CASSQNRRRLAGVVYNEQFF.